This T cell receptor beta chain is from a study of cytomegalovirus exposure and HLA in healthy donors. TCRdb's table, derived via immunoSEQ multiplex PCR, lists solely in-frame clones and lacks some. This table holds approximately 200,000 clones, 85% to 90% found once. The sequenced sample consisted of PBMCs. This TCR derives from a woman aged 18-29 years in good health and CMV-seronegative.

The CDR3 sequence is CASSLQDTGELFF. CDR3 DNA: TGTGCCAGCAGCTTACAGGACACCGGGGAGCTGTTTTTT. This chain joins TRBV7-2 and TRBJ2-2; D is unresolved. From germline, CDR1 is SGHTA and CDR2 FQGNSA. CDR3 length: 13 residues. V dropped 2 bases and J dropped 3 bases, with 4 bases sitting between them.